The clone carrying this T cell receptor beta chain was observed a handful of times. Its target is unknown. The data originate from a study of T cell repertoires in cytomegalovirus infection. Germline assignment: CDR1 LGHNA and CDR2 YSLEER. Trimming stripped 4 bases from V and 4 bases from J, with 11 bases between. The CDR3 has 14 amino acids. Study-wide findings and caveats: The study identified carriers of CMV plus the relevant HLA from cumulative public TCR beta family frequency.

One entry per CDR3 protein, called by TCRdb with MiXCR from the reads. This table holds roughly 200,000 distinct CDR3 sequences, 15% to 20% found once. The TCR originated in a human donor in good health (CMV status not recorded). Some clones in this sample may be carry-over from other donors' samples. The chain recombines TRBV4-3 with TRBJ2-1; D remains ambiguous. The sequencing sample was made of CD8+ T cells from PBMCs. Written as DNA, the CDR3 is TGCGCCAGCAGCCTCGGACGGGTTTACAATGAGCAGTTCTTC. As protein: CASSLGRVYNEQFF.